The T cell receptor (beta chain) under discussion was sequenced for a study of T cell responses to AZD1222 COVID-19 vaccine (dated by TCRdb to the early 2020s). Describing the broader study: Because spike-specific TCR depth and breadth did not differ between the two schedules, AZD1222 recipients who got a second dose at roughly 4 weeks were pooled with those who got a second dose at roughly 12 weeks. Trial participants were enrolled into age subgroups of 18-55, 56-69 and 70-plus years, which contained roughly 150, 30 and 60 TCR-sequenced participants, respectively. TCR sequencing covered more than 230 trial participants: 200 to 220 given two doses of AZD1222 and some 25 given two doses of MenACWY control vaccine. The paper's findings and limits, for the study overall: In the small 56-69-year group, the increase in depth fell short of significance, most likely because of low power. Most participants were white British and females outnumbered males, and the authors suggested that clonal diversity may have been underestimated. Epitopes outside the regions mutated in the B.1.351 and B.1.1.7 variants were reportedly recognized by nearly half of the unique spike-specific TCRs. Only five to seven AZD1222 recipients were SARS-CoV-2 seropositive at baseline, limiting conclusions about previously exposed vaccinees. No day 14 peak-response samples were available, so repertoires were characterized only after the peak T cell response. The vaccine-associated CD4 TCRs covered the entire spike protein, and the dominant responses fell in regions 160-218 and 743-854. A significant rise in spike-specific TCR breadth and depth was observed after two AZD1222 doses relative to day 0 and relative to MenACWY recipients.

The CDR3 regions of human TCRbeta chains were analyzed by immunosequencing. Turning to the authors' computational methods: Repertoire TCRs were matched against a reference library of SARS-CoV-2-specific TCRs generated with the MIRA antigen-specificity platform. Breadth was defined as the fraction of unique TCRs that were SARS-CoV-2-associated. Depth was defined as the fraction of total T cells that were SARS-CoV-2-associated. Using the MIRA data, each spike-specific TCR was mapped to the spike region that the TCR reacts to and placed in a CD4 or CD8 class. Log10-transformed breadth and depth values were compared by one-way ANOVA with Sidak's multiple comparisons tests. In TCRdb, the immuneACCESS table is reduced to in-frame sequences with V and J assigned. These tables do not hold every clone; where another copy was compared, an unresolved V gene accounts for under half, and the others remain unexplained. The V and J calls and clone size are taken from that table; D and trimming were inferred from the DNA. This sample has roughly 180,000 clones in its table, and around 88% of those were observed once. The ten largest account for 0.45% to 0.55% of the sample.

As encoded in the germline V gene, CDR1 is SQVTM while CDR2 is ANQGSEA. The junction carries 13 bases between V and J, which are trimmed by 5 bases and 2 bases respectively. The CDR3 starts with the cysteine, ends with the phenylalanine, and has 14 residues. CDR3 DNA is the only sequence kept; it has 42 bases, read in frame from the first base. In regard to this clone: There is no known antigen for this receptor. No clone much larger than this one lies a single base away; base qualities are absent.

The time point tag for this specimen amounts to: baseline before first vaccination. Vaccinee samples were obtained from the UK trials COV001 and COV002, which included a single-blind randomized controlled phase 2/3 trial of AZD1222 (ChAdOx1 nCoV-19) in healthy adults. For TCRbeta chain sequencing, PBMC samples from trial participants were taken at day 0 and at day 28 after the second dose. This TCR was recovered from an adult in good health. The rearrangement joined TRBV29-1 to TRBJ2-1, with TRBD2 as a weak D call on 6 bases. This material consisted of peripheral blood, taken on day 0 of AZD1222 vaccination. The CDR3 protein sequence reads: CSVRRDSTYNEQFF. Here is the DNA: TGCAGCGTTCGCCGGGACTCGACCTACAATGAGCAGTTCTTC.